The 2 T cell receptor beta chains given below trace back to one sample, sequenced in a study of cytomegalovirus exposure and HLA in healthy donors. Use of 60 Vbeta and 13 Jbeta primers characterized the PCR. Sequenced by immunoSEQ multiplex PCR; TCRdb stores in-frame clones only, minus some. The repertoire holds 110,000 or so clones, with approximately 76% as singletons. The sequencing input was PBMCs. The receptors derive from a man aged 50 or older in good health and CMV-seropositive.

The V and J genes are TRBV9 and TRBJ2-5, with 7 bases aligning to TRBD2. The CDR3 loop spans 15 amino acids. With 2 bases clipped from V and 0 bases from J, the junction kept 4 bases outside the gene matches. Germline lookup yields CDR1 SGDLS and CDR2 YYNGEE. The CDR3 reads CASSVSGTYQETQYF. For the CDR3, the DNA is TGTGCCAGCAGCGTGAGCGGGACGTACCAAGAGACCCAGTACTTC. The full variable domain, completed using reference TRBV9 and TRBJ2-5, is DSGVTQTPKHLITATGQRVTLRCSPRSGDLSVYWYQQSLDQGLQFLIQYYNGEERAKGNILERFSAQQFPDLHSELNLSSLELGDSALYFCASSVSGTYQETQYFGPGTRLLVL.

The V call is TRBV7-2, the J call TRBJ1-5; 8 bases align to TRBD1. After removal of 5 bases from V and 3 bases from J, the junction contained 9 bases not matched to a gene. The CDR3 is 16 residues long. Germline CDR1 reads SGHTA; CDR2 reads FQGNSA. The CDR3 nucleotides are TGTGCCAGCAGCGCAGGGGGCGCGACCCTCAATCAGCCCCAGCATTTT. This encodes CASSAGGATLNQPQHF.